This T cell receptor (beta chain) was identified in a study of T cell clonotyping in hematopoietic cell transplantation. About this clone itself: Its antigen remains unidentified.

Libraries were prepared by immunoSEQ multiplex PCR; TCRdb keeps only in-frame clonotypes and omits some of them. The sample lists about 6,700 clones, less than 40% occurring once. Study findings and constraints: Recipient TCR diversity dropped after transplant; expanded clonotypes rose from day 30 to 180.

This TCR was sampled from a female patient between 55 and 75 years old who had an allogeneic stem cell transplant, so the T cells may come from the graft donor. Some clones in this sample may be carry-over from other donors' samples. The sequencing here drew on peripheral blood mononuclear cells, taken 30 days after allogeneic stem cell transplant.

In DNA form, the CDR3 reads TGCAGTGCTGGACTACAAGAGACCCAGTACTTC. As protein: CSAGLQETQYF. The genes are TRBV20-1 and TRBJ2-5; tentatively, D is TRBD2 (6 bases). The CDR3 has 11 residues. V was trimmed by 5 bases and J by 2 bases, leaving 6 bases between them. The germline gives CDR1 DFQATT, CDR2 SNEGSKA (reference sequence).